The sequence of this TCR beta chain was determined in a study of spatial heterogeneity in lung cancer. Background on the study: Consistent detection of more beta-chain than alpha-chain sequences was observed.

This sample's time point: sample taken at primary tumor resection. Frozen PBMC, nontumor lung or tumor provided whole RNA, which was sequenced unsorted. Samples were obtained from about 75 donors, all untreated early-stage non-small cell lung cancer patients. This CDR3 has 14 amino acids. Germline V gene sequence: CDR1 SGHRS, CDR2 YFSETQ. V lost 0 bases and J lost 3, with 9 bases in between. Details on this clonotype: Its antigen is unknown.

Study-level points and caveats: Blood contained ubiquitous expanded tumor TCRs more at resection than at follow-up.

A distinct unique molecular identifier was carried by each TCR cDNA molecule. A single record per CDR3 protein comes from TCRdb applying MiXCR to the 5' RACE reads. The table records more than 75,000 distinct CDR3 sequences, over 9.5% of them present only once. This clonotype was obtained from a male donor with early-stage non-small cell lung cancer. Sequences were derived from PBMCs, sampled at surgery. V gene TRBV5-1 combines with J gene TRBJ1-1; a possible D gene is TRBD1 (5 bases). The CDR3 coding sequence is TGCGCCAGCAGCTTGGCCGTAGGGGACACTGAAGCTTTCTTT. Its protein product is CASSLAVGDTEAFF.